This T cell receptor beta chain was identified during a study of T cell repertoires in cytomegalovirus infection. Looking at the study overall: Used in the study were CMV epitopes, some recently identified and HLA-C-restricted, others well-studied and HLA-B-restricted. Notes on the study in general: The response measured ex vivo was dominated by TCR beta clonotypes (HLA-C-restricted and CMV-specific). Cumulative public TCR beta family frequency identified carriers of CMV plus the relevant HLA.

MiXCR, run by TCRdb on the reads, gives a single entry per CDR3 protein. The sample lists around 19,000 distinct CDR3 sequences; around 43% were seen once. This clonotype was detected only a few times. Its cognate antigen is unknown. The germline V gene encodes CDR1 SGHDT and CDR2 YYEEEE. This CDR3 comprises 15 residues. V gave up 3 bases and J gave up 8 bases, with 19 bases separating them. The input for sequencing was CD8+ T cells from cultured PBMCs, taken from culture after CMV antigen stimulation. The sequence derives from a human donor in good health (CMV status not recorded). Some clones in this sample may be carry-over from other donors' samples. This sequence joins TRBV5-6 and TRBJ2-3, with a tentative D call TRBD1 (6 bases). CDR3 region: CASSYSTGYDSTQYF. The CDR3 DNA follows: TGTGCCAGCAGCTATTCAACAGGGTATGATTCTACGCAGTATTTT.